What follows is one T cell receptor (beta chain) and its context. The sample originates from a study of cytomegalovirus exposure and HLA in healthy donors. PCR was performed using 60 Vbeta and 13 Jbeta primers. The table came from immunoSEQ multiplex PCR; TCRdb's copy has only in-frame clones and leaves some out. The data show 150,000 to 200,000 clones, 77% seen once. V lost 2 bases and J 7 bases, leaving 21 bases between the germline ends. This CDR3 contains 17 residues. Germline lookup yields CDR1 SGHDN and CDR2 FVKESK. The rearrangement uses TRBV14 and TRBJ2-1; TRBD1 is a possible D gene (6 bases). This clonotype was sampled from a woman aged 30 to 39 in good health and CMV-seronegative. Sequenced input: PBMCs. The CDR3 sequence is CASSQPLGTRGWNEQFF. Written as DNA, the CDR3 is TGTGCCAGCAGCCAACCCTTGGGGACGAGGGGGTGGAATGAGCAGTTCTTC.